These 32 T cell receptor beta chains were sequenced from one sample in a study of cytomegalovirus exposure and HLA in healthy donors. Primers: 60 Vbeta forward and 13 Jbeta reverse. Data came from immunoSEQ multiplex PCR; TCRdb stores just in-frame clones and leaves some out. The repertoire holds about 160,000 clones, with over 80% as singletons. The sample was PBMCs. The receptors were gathered from a male donor in good health and CMV-seropositive.

The rearrangement links TRBV7-9 to TRBJ1-4; no definite D call. Germline loops: CDR1 SEHNR, CDR2 FQNEAQ (reference sequence). CDR3 length equals 15 residues. Trimming stripped 4 bases from V and 10 bases from J, with 19 bases between. For the CDR3, the DNA is TGTGCCAGCAGCTCGCCCGAGTCCTTAGCGGGAAAACTGTTTTTT. This gives the protein CASSSPESLAGKLFF.

This chain connects TRBV15 to TRBJ2-7; 8 positions agree with TRBD1. CDR1 is LNHNV and CDR2 is YYDKDF in the germline V gene (reference sequence). The CDR3 consists of 14 residues. In DNA, the CDR3 is TGTGCGATAGCCGCCAGGGGGCCATCGGACGAGCAGTACTTC. Translated, it gives CAIAARGPSDEQYF. The full variable domain, its missing parts supplied by reference TRBV15 and TRBJ2-7, is DAMVIQNPRYQVTQFGKPVTLSCSQTLNHNVMYWYQQKSSQAPKLLFHYYDKDFNNEADTPDNFQSRRPNTSFCFLDIRSPGLGDTAMYLCAIAARGPSDEQYFGPGTRLTVT.

The rearrangement links TRBV11-2 to TRBJ2-5; 8 bases fit TRBD2. Germline-derived CDR1 and CDR2 are SGHAT and FQNNGV. The CDR3 covers 17 residues. The ends lost 5 bases at V and 4 bases at J; junction bases unmatched: 15. CDR3 residues: CASSPRGAGGLGETQYF. In DNA, the CDR3 is TGTGCCAGCAGCCCCCGAGGCGCGGGAGGTCTAGGAGAGACCCAGTACTTC.

The J gene is TRBJ2-3, the V gene TRBV19; the D gene is possibly TRBD1 (5 bases). CDR1 and CDR2 from the germline V gene are LNHDA and SQIVND (reference sequence). The CDR3 contains 15 residues. Trimming pared 4 bases from V and 4 bases from J, leaving 15 bases between. The CDR3 nucleotides are TGTGCCAGTAGTACCTGGGGCAGGGTCTCAGATACGCAGTATTTT. This codes for CASSTWGRVSDTQYF.

CDR3 nucleotide sequence: TGTGCCAGCGGGTTCTTAAGCGGGAGGTGGGGAGACGAGCAGTACTTC. Encoded protein: CASGFLSGRWGDEQYF. The chain couples TRBV13 to TRBJ2-7, with 9 nucleotides matching TRBD2. This CDR3 is 16 amino acids long. The V gene end was trimmed by 8 bases and the J gene end by 5 bases; junction bases not matched to a gene: 16. Germline CDR1 PRHDT, CDR2 FYEKMQ (reference sequence).

The chain uses TRBV6-5 and TRBJ1-4; D gene ambiguous. The V gene lost 2 bases and the J gene lost 8 bases, with 9 bases spanning the gap. Germline-derived CDR1 and CDR2 are MNHEY and SVGAGI. The CDR3 sequence is 13 residues long. This CDR3 is CASSYRIREKLFF. Here the CDR3 DNA reads TGTGCCAGCAGTTACCGCATTCGGGAAAAACTGTTTTTT.

This chain joins TRBV11-3 and TRBJ2-1; 12 positions match TRBD2. Trimming at V came to 1 base and at J to 4 bases, leaving 8 bases not matched to a gene. The CDR3 totals 18 residues. Looked up from germline, CDR1 is SGHNT and CDR2 is YENEEA. CDR3 nucleotides: TGTGCCAGCAGCTTAGCCCAGATTCTAGCGGGAGGGTACAATGAGCAGTTCTTC. Translated: CASSLAQILAGGYNEQFF.

This chain uses TRBV25-1 with TRBJ2-2; D perhaps matches TRBD2 (5 bases). Germline V gene data show CDR1 as MGHDK and CDR2 as SYGVNS. The CDR3 has 17 amino acids. V shed 8 bases and J shed 7 bases, with 26 bases lying between them. CDR3 protein: CASGRGDKAFSGGELFF. CDR3 bases: TGTGCCAGCGGCCGGGGTGATAAGGCTTTCTCAGGCGGGGAGCTGTTTTTT.

The chain employs TRBV18 and TRBJ2-5; 10 nucleotides line up with TRBD2. Trimming cost V 1 base and J 5 bases; bases outside gene matches: 10. The CDR3 is 17 residues long. Germline V CDR1 and CDR2: KGHSH, LQKENI. The CDR3, as DNA: TGTGCCAGCTCACCACTACGACCTAGCGGGAGTGCTGAGACCCAGTACTTC. Its protein product is CASSPLRPSGSAETQYF.

This clone has a single count. V usage is TRBV9 and J usage is TRBJ2-1, with D perhaps TRBD2 (6 bases). This CDR3 has 15 amino acids. Germline V gene sequence: CDR1 SGDLS, CDR2 YYNGEE. V lost 8 bases, J lost 5 bases, and 20 bases lay in between. The CDR3 sequence is CASGLHGRVNNEQFF. The CDR3, as DNA: TGTGCCAGTGGCCTGCACGGGAGAGTAAACAATGAGCAGTTCTTC.

This clone was observed a single time. J is TRBJ2-7 and V is TRBV2, with 8 bases lining up with TRBD2. The V gene's germline CDR1 is SNHLY and CDR2 FYNNEI. J was trimmed by 3 bases and V by 10 bases; bases with no gene match: 8. The CDR3 covers 13 residues. The CDR3 spells CATPRTSSYEQYF. In nucleotides, the CDR3 is TGTGCCACCCCACGGACTAGCAGCTACGAGCAGTACTTC.

The rearrangement uses TRBV6-5 and TRBJ1-1; 9 nucleotides line up with TRBD1. The CDR3 has 14 amino acids. Germline-derived CDR1 and CDR2 are MNHEY and SVGAGI. V gave up 6 bases and J gave up 4 bases; unmatched junction bases: 6. CDR3 in DNA: TGTGCCAGCAGCCCGGGACAGGGTATCACTGAAGCTTTCTTT. Its protein product is CASSPGQGITEAFF.

CDR3 in DNA: TGTGCCAGCAGCAACCCGGGAGCGGGAGACTACAATGAGCAGTTCTTC. It codes for CASSNPGAGDYNEQFF. The chain carries TRBV7-9 and TRBJ2-1, with 8 nucleotides matching TRBD2. CDR1 and CDR2 from the germline V gene are SEHNR and FQNEAQ (reference sequence). With V trimmed by 5 bases and J by 3 bases, 9 bases remained unmatched. This CDR3 region has 16 residues.

The count of this clone is one. This chain joins TRBV2 and TRBJ1-1, with D unresolved. Trimming took 6 bases from V and 3 from J, leaving 17 bases between them. Germline V gene sequence: CDR1 SNHLY, CDR2 FYNNEI. This CDR3 is 15 amino acids long. The CDR3 DNA follows: TGTGCCAGCAGCGCTGAGATAAACGTGGACACTGAAGCTTTCTTT. Translated, it gives CASSAEINVDTEAFF.

The rearrangement joins TRBV19 to TRBJ1-1; the match to TRBD1 covers 7 bases. The CDR3 length is 15 residues. With 5 bases clipped from V and 7 bases from J, the junction kept 13 bases outside the gene matches. CDR1 LNHDA and CDR2 SQIVND come from the germline V gene (reference sequence). CDR3 coding DNA: TGTGCCAGTAGTCTAAGGACAGGCGGAGATTATGAAGCTTTCTTT. Protein product: CASSLRTGGDYEAFF.

The chain uses TRBV5-4 and TRBJ2-2; D gene ambiguous. V lost 4 bases and J lost 1, with 8 bases in between. This CDR3 spans 14 amino acids. CDR1 and CDR2 from the germline V gene are SGHNT and YYREEE (reference sequence). The CDR3 spells CASSRPGNTGELFF. The CDR3 DNA reads TGTGCCAGCAGCCGGCCGGGGAACACCGGGGAGCTGTTTTTT.

The chain is built from TRBV5-6 and TRBJ1-5; D gene uncertain. Germline values: CDR1 SGHDT, CDR2 YYEEEE. Trimming removed 2 bases from V and 3 bases from J, with 12 bases in between. The CDR3 has 15 residues. In DNA form, the CDR3 reads TGTGCCAGCAGCTTTAGCTCAGCGGACAATCAGCCCCAGCATTTT. It is translated as CASSFSSADNQPQHF.

The chain employs TRBV30 and TRBJ1-1; 8 positions match TRBD1. Germline CDR1 is GTSNPN and CDR2 is SVGIG (reference sequence). V gave up 8 bases and J gave up 6 bases; unmatched junction bases: 20. The CDR3 spans 16 residues. This chain's CDR3 is CAGVMGQVLIVAEAFF. The CDR3 DNA is TGTGCCGGGGTCATGGGACAGGTGTTGATAGTCGCTGAAGCTTTCTTT.

This clone was observed a handful of times. The CDR3 spells CASSLAPGAPYEQYF. As DNA, the CDR3 is TGTGCCAGCAGCTTAGCCCCGGGAGCCCCCTACGAGCAGTACTTC. The chain has TRBV11-3 and TRBJ2-7; D may be TRBD2 (6 bases). V gave up 1 base and J gave up 2 bases, with 12 bases separating them. This CDR3 is 15 amino acids long. Germline CDR1 reads SGHNT; CDR2 reads YENEEA.

The rearrangement links TRBV21-1 to TRBJ1-5. TRBV21-1 is listed as a pseudogene. CDR3 length equals 14 residues. The CDR3 nucleotides are TGTGCCAGCAGCAAAGCTTCTTGGGAGCAGCCCCAGCATTTT. Encoded protein: CASSKASWEQPQHF.

The V call is TRBV5-6, the J call TRBJ2-3, with TRBD1 as a possible D gene (6 bases). In germline, CDR1 is SGHDT, CDR2 YYEEEE. The V end was cut by 4 bases, the J end by 0 bases, with 12 bases between. The CDR3 extends over 15 amino acids. This chain's CDR3 is CASSQRTASTDTQYF. CDR3 nucleotide sequence: TGTGCCAGCAGCCAGCGGACAGCGAGCACAGATACGCAGTATTTT.

This chain uses TRBV7-2 with TRBJ1-5; no clear D gene. Trimming took 5 bases from V and 4 from J, leaving 12 bases between them. CDR3 length equals 14 residues. Germline assignment: CDR1 SGHTA and CDR2 FQGNSA. Here the CDR3 DNA reads TGTGCCAGCAGCCAGAGGTCCGGGAATCAGCCCCAGCATTTT. This translates into CASSQRSGNQPQHF.

This chain uses TRBV6-6 with TRBJ1-1; 7 nucleotides match TRBD1. CDR3 length: 16 amino acids. Germline V CDR1 and CDR2: MNHNY, SVGAGI (reference sequence). V lost 2 bases to trimming and J lost 0 bases; unmatched junction nucleotides: 6. For the CDR3, the DNA is TGTGCCAGCAGTTACCCGCGACAGGGTTTGAACACTGAAGCTTTCTTT. It yields the protein CASSYPRQGLNTEAFF.

V usage is TRBV27 and J usage is TRBJ1-2, with 7 nucleotides matching TRBD1. Looked up from germline, CDR1 is MNHEY and CDR2 is SMNVEV (reference sequence). The junction had 12 bases not matched to a gene; V was cut back by 2 bases and J by 6 bases. The CDR3 sequence is 16 residues long. The CDR3 is CASSLRTGGSVDGYTF. CDR3 nucleotides: TGTGCCAGCAGTTTACGGACAGGAGGGTCCGTCGATGGCTACACCTTC.

This chain joins TRBV30 and TRBJ1-4; D gene ambiguous. Trimming took 2 bases from V and 7 from J, leaving 17 bases between them. Germline CDR1 is GTSNPN and CDR2 is SVGIG (reference sequence). The CDR3 is made up of 15 amino acids. CDR3 amino acids: CAWSTLLWEGEKLFF. The CDR3 DNA is TGTGCCTGGAGTACCCTTCTTTGGGAGGGTGAAAAACTGTTTTTT.

This chain joins TRBV10-3 and TRBJ1-5, with no clear D. V lost 6 bases and J lost 0, with 6 bases in between. Looked up from germline, CDR1 is ENHRY and CDR2 is SYGVKD. The CDR3 spans 13 residues. The CDR3 sequence: CAISANSNQPQHF. The CDR3 coding sequence is TGTGCCATCAGCGCGAATAGCAATCAGCCCCAGCATTTT.

Concerning this clone: One end of the junction fails to match germline, which may point to a read error. The same CDR3 can be traced to other DNA sequences in this sample. The CDR3 DNA sequence: TGCGCCAGCAGTCCCGACAGGGACGTATACGAGCAGTACTTC. Amino acids: CASSPDRDVYEQYF. This chain connects TRBV28 to TRBJ2-7, with 7 bases matching TRBD1. This CDR3 has 14 amino acids. Germline CDR1 reads MDHEN; CDR2 reads SYDVKM.

The chain carries TRBV5-1 and TRBJ2-3; unclear D gene. Germline CDR1 reads SGHRS; CDR2 reads YFSETQ. The CDR3 covers 15 residues. V was clipped by 1 base and J by 0 bases, with 9 bases between them. The CDR3 protein is CASSLLPESTDTQYF. The CDR3 DNA sequence: TGCGCCAGCAGCTTGTTACCGGAGAGCACAGATACGCAGTATTTT.

The rearrangement joins TRBV5-1 to TRBJ1-2, with D perhaps TRBD1 (5 bases). Trimming pared 4 bases from V and 6 bases from J, leaving 22 bases between. The length of the CDR3 is 16 residues. Germline V gene data show CDR1 as SGHRS and CDR2 as YFSETQ. DNA of the CDR3: TGCGCCAGCAGCCCCCAAGTGGGGGGGGACTTGGATGGCTACACCTTC. Residues: CASSPQVGGDLDGYTF.

V gene TRBV5-1 combines with J gene TRBJ2-5; 7 nucleotides align to TRBD2. The CDR3 extends over 15 amino acids. Unmatched junction bases numbered 11, after V lost 4 bases and J lost 5 bases. CDR1 SGHRS and CDR2 YFSETQ come from the germline V gene. The DNA for the CDR3 is TGCGCCAGCAGCCTGACTAGCTTGGGGCAGGAGACCCAGTACTTC. Translation gives CASSLTSLGQETQYF. The variable domain in full, completed from reference TRBV5-1 and TRBJ2-5, reads KAGVTQTPRYLIKTRGQQVTLSCSPISGHRSVSWYQQTPGQGLQFLFEYFSETQRNKGNFPGRFSGRQFSNSRSEMNVSTLELGDSALYLCASSLTSLGQETQYFGPGTRLLVL.

The V gene is TRBV5-8, the J gene TRBJ2-2, with unresolved D. Trimming cost V 2 bases and J 4 bases, with 18 bases left between them. CDR3 length equals 17 residues. CDR1 is SGHTS and CDR2 is YDEGEE in the germline V gene. The CDR3, as DNA: TGTGCCAGCAGCTTATCCAATCGCCGAGATCCCACCGGGGAGCTGTTTTTT. Its protein product is CASSLSNRRDPTGELFF.

The CDR3 reads CASSMGQSTYEQYF. Written as DNA, the CDR3 is TGTGCCAGTAGTATGGGACAGTCTACCTACGAGCAGTACTTC. The V call is TRBV19, the J call TRBJ2-7, with 7 bases aligning to TRBD1. This CDR3 has 14 amino acids. CDR1 is LNHDA and CDR2 is SQIVND in the germline V gene (reference sequence). The V segment lost 3 bases and the J segment 2 bases; nucleotides outside the gene matches: 4.